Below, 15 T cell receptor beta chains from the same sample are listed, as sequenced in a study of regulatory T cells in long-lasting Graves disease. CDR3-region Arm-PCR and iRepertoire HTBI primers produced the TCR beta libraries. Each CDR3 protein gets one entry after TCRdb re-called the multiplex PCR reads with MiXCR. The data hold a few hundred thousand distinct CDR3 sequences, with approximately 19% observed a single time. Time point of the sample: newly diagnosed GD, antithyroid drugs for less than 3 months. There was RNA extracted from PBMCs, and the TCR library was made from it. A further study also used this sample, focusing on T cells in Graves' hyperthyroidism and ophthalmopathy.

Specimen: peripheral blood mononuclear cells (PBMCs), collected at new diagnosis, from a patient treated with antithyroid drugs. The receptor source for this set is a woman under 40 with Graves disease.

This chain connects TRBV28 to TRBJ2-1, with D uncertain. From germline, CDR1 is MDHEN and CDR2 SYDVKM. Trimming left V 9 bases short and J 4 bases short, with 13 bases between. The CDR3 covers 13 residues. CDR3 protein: CASTRTQYNEQFF. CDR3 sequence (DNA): TGTGCCAGTACCAGGACCCAGTACAATGAGCAGTTCTTC. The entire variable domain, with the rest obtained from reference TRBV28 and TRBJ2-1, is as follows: DVKVTQSSRYLVKRTGEKVFLECVQDMDHENMFWYRQDPGLGLRLIYFSYDVKMKEKGDIPEGYSVSREKKERFSLILESASTNQTSMYLCASTRTQYNEQFFGPGTRLTVL.

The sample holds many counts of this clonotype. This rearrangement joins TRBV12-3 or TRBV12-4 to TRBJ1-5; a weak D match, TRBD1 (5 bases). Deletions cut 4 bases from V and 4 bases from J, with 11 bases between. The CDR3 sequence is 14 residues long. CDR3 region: CASSSGTGNQPQHF. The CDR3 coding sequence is TGTGCCAGCAGTTCAGGGACGGGGAATCAGCCCCAGCATTTT.

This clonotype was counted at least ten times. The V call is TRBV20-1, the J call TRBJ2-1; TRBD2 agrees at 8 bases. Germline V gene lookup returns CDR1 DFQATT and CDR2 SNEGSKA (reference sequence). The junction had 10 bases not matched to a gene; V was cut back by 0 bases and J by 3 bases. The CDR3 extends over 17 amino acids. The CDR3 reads CSARDRFRGLGYNEQFF. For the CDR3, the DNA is TGCAGTGCTAGAGATAGGTTTAGGGGACTAGGCTACAATGAGCAGTTCTTC.

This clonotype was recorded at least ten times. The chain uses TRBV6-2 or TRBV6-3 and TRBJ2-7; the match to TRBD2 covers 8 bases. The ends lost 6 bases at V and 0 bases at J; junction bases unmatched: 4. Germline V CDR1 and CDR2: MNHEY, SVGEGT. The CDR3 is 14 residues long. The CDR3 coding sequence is TGTGCCAGCAGCCGCGGGACTAGCTCCTACGAGCAGTACTTC. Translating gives CASSRGTSSYEQYF.

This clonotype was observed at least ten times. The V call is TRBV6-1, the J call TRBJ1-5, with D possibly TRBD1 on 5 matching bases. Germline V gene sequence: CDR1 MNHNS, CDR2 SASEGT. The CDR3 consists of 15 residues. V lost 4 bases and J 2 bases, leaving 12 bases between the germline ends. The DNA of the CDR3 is TGTGCCAGCAGTGCTACGGGGGACCGCAATCAGCCCCAGCATTTT. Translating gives CASSATGDRNQPQHF.

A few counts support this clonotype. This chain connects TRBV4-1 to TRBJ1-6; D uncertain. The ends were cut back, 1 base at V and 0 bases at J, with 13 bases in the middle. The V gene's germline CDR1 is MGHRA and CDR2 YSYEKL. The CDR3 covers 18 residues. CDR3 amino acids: CASSQGLVGSSYNSPLHF. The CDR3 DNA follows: TGCGCCAGCAGCCAAGGTTTAGTAGGGAGCTCCTATAATTCACCCCTCCACTTT.

The CDR3: CASSISGGSTDTQYF. CDR3 coding DNA: TGTGCCAGCAGCATAAGCGGGGGCAGCACAGATACGCAGTATTTT. The V and J genes are TRBV7-9 and TRBJ2-3; 8 nucleotides align to TRBD2. V shed 5 bases and J 0 bases; nucleotides not matched to a gene: 4. The CDR3 has 15 amino acids. Germline loops: CDR1 SEHNR, CDR2 FQNEAQ (reference sequence).

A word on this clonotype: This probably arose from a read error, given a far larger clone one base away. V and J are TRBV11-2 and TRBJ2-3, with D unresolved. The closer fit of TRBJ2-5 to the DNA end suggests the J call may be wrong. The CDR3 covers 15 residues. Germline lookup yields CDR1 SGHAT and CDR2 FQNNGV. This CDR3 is CASSLRLMEQETQYF. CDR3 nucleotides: TGTGCCAGCAGCTTAAGGCTCATGGAGCAAGAGACCCAGTACTTC.

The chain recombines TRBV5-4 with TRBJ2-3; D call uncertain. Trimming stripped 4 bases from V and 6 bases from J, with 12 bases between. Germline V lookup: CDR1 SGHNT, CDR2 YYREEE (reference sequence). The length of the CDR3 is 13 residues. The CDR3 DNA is TGTGCCAGCAGCCGGGCCCTACGGGATACGCAGTATTTT. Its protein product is CASSRALRDTQYF.

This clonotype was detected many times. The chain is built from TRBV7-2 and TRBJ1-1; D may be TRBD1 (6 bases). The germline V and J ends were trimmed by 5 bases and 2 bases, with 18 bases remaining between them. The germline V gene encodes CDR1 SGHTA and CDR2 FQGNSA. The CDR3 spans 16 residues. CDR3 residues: CASSPRSGASNTEAFF. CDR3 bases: TGTGCCAGCAGCCCCCGCTCAGGGGCTTCCAACACTGAAGCTTTCTTT.

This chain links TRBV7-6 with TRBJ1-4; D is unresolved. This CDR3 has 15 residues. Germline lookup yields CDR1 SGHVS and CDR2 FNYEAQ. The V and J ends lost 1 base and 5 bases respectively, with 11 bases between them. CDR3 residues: CASSLGGQPNEKLFF. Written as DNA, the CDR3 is TGTGCCAGCAGCTTAGGCGGGCAGCCCAATGAAAAACTGTTTTTT.

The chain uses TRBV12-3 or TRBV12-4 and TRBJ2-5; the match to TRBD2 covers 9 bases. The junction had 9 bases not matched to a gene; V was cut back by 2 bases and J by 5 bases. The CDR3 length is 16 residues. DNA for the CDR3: TGTGCCAGCAGTTTATTGGCTAGCGGGATCGGGGAGACCCAGTACTTC. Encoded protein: CASSLLASGIGETQYF.

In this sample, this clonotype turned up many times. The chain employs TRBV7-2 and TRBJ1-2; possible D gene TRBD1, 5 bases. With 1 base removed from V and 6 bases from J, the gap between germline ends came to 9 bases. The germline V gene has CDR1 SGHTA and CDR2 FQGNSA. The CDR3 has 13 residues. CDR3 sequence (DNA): TGTGCCAGCAGCTTAGTACCAGGGAATGGCTACACCTTC. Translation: CASSLVPGNGYTF.

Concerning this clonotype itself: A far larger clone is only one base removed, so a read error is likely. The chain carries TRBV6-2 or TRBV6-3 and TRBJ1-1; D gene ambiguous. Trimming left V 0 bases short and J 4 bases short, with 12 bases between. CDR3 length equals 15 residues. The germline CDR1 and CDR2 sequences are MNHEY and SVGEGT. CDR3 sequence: CASSYSRQQSTEAFF. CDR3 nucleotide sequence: TGTGCCAGCAGTTACTCGAGGCAGCAGAGCACTGAAGCTTTCTTT.

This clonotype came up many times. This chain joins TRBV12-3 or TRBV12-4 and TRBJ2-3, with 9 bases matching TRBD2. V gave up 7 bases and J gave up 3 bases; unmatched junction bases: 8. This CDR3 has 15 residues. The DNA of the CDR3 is TGTGCCAGCATATTTAGCGGGAGCCGGACAGATACGCAGTATTTT. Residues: CASIFSGSRTDTQYF.